The sequence of this TCR beta chain was determined in a study of vaccination and CD4 T cells after COVID-19. Study overall: SARS-CoV-2 was confirmed by nasal swab PCR; disease was mild in under ten, severe in one. At a median about 91 days (range 35 to 161) after diagnosis, post-COVID samples were drawn. Cells were stimulated with overlapping spike peptide pools from SARS-CoV-2, HCoV-NL63, HCoV-OC43 and HCoV-229E.

Deletions cut 4 bases from V and 7 bases from J, with 8 bases between. This CDR3 region has 12 residues. The germline CDR1 and CDR2 sequences are LNHDA and SQIVND (reference sequence). Treatment meaning: roughly ten-day PBMC culture with coronavirus spike peptide pools or control peptides (ViraFEST assay). Positive PCR dates ranged from March to December 2020; these dates predated US Alpha, Beta and Delta variants. For this clonotype: Its antigen is undetermined.

Sequenced with the Oncomine TCR Beta short-read assay was DNA taken from cultured CD4+ T cells. TCRdb called the PCR reads again in MiXCR, with one record for every CDR3 protein. The sample carries approximately 17,000 distinct CDR3 sequences, more than 45% recorded once. This chain links TRBV19 with TRBJ1-5; D unresolved. The receptor comes from a human donor who had recovered from COVID-19. The sequenced sample was CD4+ T cells from blood, cultured in vitro, obtained before SARS-CoV-2 vaccination. Here the CDR3 DNA reads TGTGCCAGTAGTACCCGAGAACAGCCCCAGCATTTT. This translates into CASSTREQPQHF.